The clone carrying this T cell receptor beta chain appeared a few times. The antigen is not known. Distinct nucleotide sequences in the sample also encode this CDR3. Unrecorded immune exposures were likely, despite nominal health at sampling. CDR1 is MDHEN, CDR2 SYDVKM, per germline. Trimming left V 3 bases short and J 2 bases short, with 14 bases between. The CDR3 is 16 residues long. The PCR made use of 60 Vbeta and 13 Jbeta primers. The data were produced by immunoSEQ multiplex PCR, yet TCRdb's version contains in-frame clones alone and is incomplete. The repertoire includes about 150,000 clones, 76% of them detected once, and 1.5% to 2% sits in the top ten. The data originate from a study of cytomegalovirus exposure and HLA in healthy donors. Study information: Genotyping showed around 81% of roughly 390 donors falling in the Caucasian-associated ancestry cluster.

General observations from the study: One cluster of highly shared sequence variants probably arose as a sequencing artifact.

The receptor comes from a woman in her 40s in good health and CMV-seronegative. Sequenced: PBMCs. The rearrangement uses TRBV28 and TRBJ1-5; perhaps TRBD1 as D (5 bases). The CDR3 here is CASSLSGTGGNQPQHF. DNA for the CDR3: TGTGCCAGCAGTTTGTCGGGCACAGGAGGCAATCAGCCCCAGCATTTT.